This T cell receptor beta chain was found in a study of blood T cell repertoires in COVID-19 (dated by TCRdb to 2020 to 2021). In terms of the full investigation: The collaborator samples originated in the United States, Italy and Spain and spanned the acute and convalescent phases of COVID-19. Where HLA class I and class II types were available, the types were taken from metadata supplied by the sample provider, not from assay-based typing. Sample metadata almost always included a de-identified subject ID, COVID-19 status, age in years and sex. The repertoires were released in a freely available public database meant as a resource for research on the immune response to SARS-CoV-2. Subjects who had been exposed to COVID-19, were actively infected with it, or had recovered from it provided the deeply sampled blood TCRbeta repertoires that made up the dataset. The samples were drawn from two sources: the first 160 participants of the ongoing ImmuneRACE study, and about 1,300 subjects contributed by 6 global collaborators. The prospective study material was composed of cDNA or gDNA derived from T cells, B-cell-depleted T cells, or PBMCs. Here is what the overall study found, with its caveats: The quantity of clinical and demographic metadata differed by source and by participant and was supplied without curation.

The immunoSEQ Assay, a bias-controlled multiplex PCR, was used to amplify TCRbeta CDR3 regions from genomic DNA. Turning to the authors' computational methods: Within the assay, amplification of reference gene primers was used to estimate how many nucleated cells each sample contained. To quantify the absolute abundance of each unique TCRbeta CDR3 rearrangement, sequence reads were collapsed and filtered. For each sample, productive Simpson clonality was calculated as the square root of Simpson's diversity index across productive rearrangements. As stored in TCRdb, this immuneACCESS dataset retains in-frame rearrangements with V and J assigned. A fraction of the clones does not appear; measured against another copy, unresolved V genes explain less than half of the discrepancy, and the remainder lacks a known reason. Clonal size and the V and J genes are those of that table, whereas D and trimming came from the DNA. The sample has a few hundred thousand clones on record, around nine tenths of them singletons. The ten top clones hold under 0.95% of the sample.

The V end gives up 6 bases and the J end 6 bases, leaving 8 bases in the junction not matched to a gene. Taken from the germline V gene (reference sequence), the CDR1 and CDR2 loops are MNHEY and SMNVEV. Reading from cysteine to phenylalanine, the CDR3 counts 15 amino acids. Just the 45-base CDR3 DNA is kept, in frame starting at base 1. Whole blood was collected in K2EDTA tubes by collaborating institutions according to the institutions' own protocols. For TCRbeta analysis, collaborator samples were shipped as frozen whole blood, as isolated PBMCs, or as DNA extracted from either sample type. As concerns this clone: This receptor's antigen is unknown. Base qualities are not at hand, and no much larger clone is one base apart.

Sequenced: peripheral blood. The rearrangement combines TRBV27 with TRBJ1-4; the junction holds 9 bases that match TRBD1. The origin of this receptor is a man aged 25 to 40 with acute or convalescent COVID-19. The DNA sequence is given as TGTGCCAGCAGCGAGCTTGGGACAGGGTATGAAAAACTGTTTTTT. It specifies CASSELGTGYEKLFF.